A single sample is the source of the 3 T cell receptor beta chains below, sequenced in a study of cytomegalovirus exposure and HLA in healthy donors (dated by TCRdb to 2015 to 2018). Libraries were prepared through the immunoSEQ multiplex PCR assay. For the multiplex PCR, a mixture combining 60 forward primers for TCR Vbeta segments and 13 reverse primers for TCR Jbeta segments was used. Held by TCRdb, this immuneACCESS table contains in-frame sequences only and omits some clones. Under half of the omission traces to an unresolved V gene where checked; the cause of the rest is unknown. This sample gives around 270,000 clones in total; 75% to 85% of them show up just once. Jointly, the top ten make up about 0.3% of the sample. Sequenced: PBMCs. The source of these receptors is a girl aged 2-10 years in good health and CMV-seronegative.

This clone was observed a handful of times. The CDR3 reads CASSEPPRPPLDEQFF. The CDR3 DNA sequence: TGTGCCAGCAGCGAACCCCCCAGGCCCCCTCTCGATGAGCAGTTCTTC. The chain carries TRBV9 and TRBJ2-1; D remains unclear. The CDR3 has 16 residues. V dropped 3 bases and J dropped 8 bases, with 21 bases sitting between them. Germline-derived CDR1 and CDR2 are SGDLS and YYNGEE. Complete variable domain (other parts from reference TRBV9 and TRBJ2-1): DSGVTQTPKHLITATGQRVTLRCSPRSGDLSVYWYQQSLDQGLQFLIQYYNGEERAKGNILERFSAQQFPDLHSELNLSSLELGDSALYFCASSEPPRPPLDEQFFGPGTRLTVL.

The CDR3 nucleotides are TGCGCCAGCAGCCGACTGACAGGGGGCAAAAATTGGGCCAACGTCCTGACTTTC. This sequence encodes CASSRLTGGKNWANVLTF. The gene calls are TRBV4-1 and TRBJ2-6, with TRBD1 matching over 10 bases. Trimming took 4 bases from V and 5 from J; bases not matched to a gene: 11. The V gene's germline CDR1 is MGHRA and CDR2 YSYEKL. The CDR3 is made up of 18 amino acids.

This clone was detected only once. This rearrangement joins TRBV2 to TRBJ2-3; TRBD2 matches 7 bases. In germline, CDR1 is SNHLY, CDR2 FYNNEI. The CDR3 is 16 residues long. Unmatched junction bases numbered 8, after V lost 4 bases and J lost 1 base. The CDR3 reads CASSARRGRGTDTQYF. The CDR3 DNA follows: TGTGCCAGCAGTGCTCGCCGGGGGAGGGGCACAGATACGCAGTATTTT.